Included here is one T cell receptor beta chain sequence, with context. The antigen is undetermined. A 5'RACE template-switching step, the method used to make TCR cDNA, added a universal primer site and UMIs. TCRdb reanalysed the 5' RACE reads using MiXCR and keeps one entry per CDR3 protein. The table records hundreds of thousands of distinct CDR3 sequences, 13% of them present only once. Looked up from germline, CDR1 is LNHNV and CDR2 is YYDKDF (reference sequence). This CDR3 is 15 amino acids long. Trimming removed 4 bases at V and 0 bases at J, with 10 bases between. The data originate from a study of T cells after yellow fever vaccination. About the study: Low-cell-number fractions were prepared with SMART-Seq v4 Ultra Low Input. Whole-study results and caveats: It was a small share of clonotypes that appeared in both CD4 and CD8 compartments. FACS-sorted repertoires might harbor abundant contaminating clonotypes from the bulk population.

The TCR sequence derives from a man in his thirties or forties who received the YFV17D yellow fever vaccine. The material was PBMCs, obtained on the day of the yellow fever booster vaccination. The chain couples TRBV15 to TRBJ1-5; no clear D gene. The CDR3 reads CATSMPGYSNQPQHF. CDR3 DNA sequence: TGTGCCACCAGCATGCCCGGGTATAGCAATCAGCCCCAGCATTTT.